A selection of T cell receptor beta chains follows, all from one sample in a study of blood T cell dynamics during melanoma immunotherapy. TCRdb's copy holds only in-frame clones and misses some; the assay was immunoSEQ multiplex PCR. Of 6,000 to 8,000 clones in the sample, 88% are singletons; the top ten hold less than 6%. Source: blood, taken from a patient treated with checkpoint blockade. Source of these receptors: a human donor with melanoma. Both conserved end residues are part of each CDR3. Each record gives: V gene, CDR3 length, clone size, D gene, J gene, CDR3 protein, CDR3 DNA. D genes are given only for firm matches. Clone size, where shown, is once, few, many, or a class for clones that have expanded.

V: TRBV5-1
length: 14
size: -
D: -
J: TRBJ2-7
CDR3: CASSRDYLSYEQYF
DNA: TGCGCCAGCAGCCGAGACTACCTCTCCTACGAGCAGTACTTC

V: TRBV30
length: 13
size: -
D: -
J: TRBJ2-3
CDR3: CAWSVHFEDTQYF
DNA: TGTGCCTGGAGTGTACATTTCGAAGATACGCAGTATTTT

V: TRBV4-1
length: 16
size: -
D: -
J: TRBJ2-1
CDR3: CASSQDMQTSYNEQFF
DNA: TGCGCCAGCAGCCAAGATATGCAGACCTCCTACAATGAGCAGTTCTTC

V: TRBV5-1
length: 12
size: -
D: TRBD1
J: TRBJ2-7
CDR3: CASSTETGGQYF
DNA: TGCGCCAGCAGCACTGAGACAGGGGGGCAGTACTTC

V: TRBV7-9
length: 14
size: -
D: TRBD1
J: TRBJ1-1
CDR3: CASSSTGKVSEAFF
DNA: TGTGCCAGCAGCTCGACAGGGAAGGTATCTGAAGCTTTCTTT

V: TRBV5-6
length: 14
size: few
D: -
J: TRBJ1-1
CDR3: CASSLGQRDTEAFF
DNA: TGTGCCAGCAGCCTTGGACAGAGGGACACTGAAGCTTTCTTT

V: TRBV7-9
length: 13
size: -
D: -
J: TRBJ2-7
CDR3: CASSSVSGGEQYF
DNA: TGTGCCAGCAGCTCCGTTTCCGGAGGCGAGCAGTACTTC

V: TRBV18
length: 12
size: -
D: -
J: TRBJ2-6
CDR3: CASSEGANVLTF
DNA: TGTGCCAGCTCAGAAGGGGCCAACGTCCTGACTTTC

V: TRBV27
length: 14
size: -
D: TRBD1
J: TRBJ1-2
CDR3: CASRRTGRAYGYTF
DNA: TGTGCCAGCAGACGGACAGGGAGAGCCTATGGCTACACCTTC

V: TRBV6-1
length: 14
size: -
D: TRBD1
J: TRBJ2-7
CDR3: CASIAQGARYEQYF
DNA: TGTGCCAGCATTGCACAGGGGGCTAGGTACGAGCAGTACTTC

V: TRBV6-1
length: 20
size: -
D: TRBD1
J: TRBJ1-5
CDR3: CASSGRDRGRGGLRNQPQHF
DNA: TGTGCCAGCAGTGGCCGGGACAGGGGGCGCGGTGGACTCCGCAATCAGCCCCAGCATTTT

V: TRBV27
length: 17
size: -
D: TRBD1
J: TRBJ2-3
CDR3: CASRSGQGVKGSDTQYF
DNA: TGTGCCAGCAGATCGGGACAGGGCGTCAAGGGGTCAGATACGCAGTATTTT

V: TRBV11-1
length: 14
size: once
D: -
J: TRBJ2-7
CDR3: CASSLTGSTYEQYF
DNA: TGTGCCAGCAGCTTAACAGGGAGCACCTACGAGCAGTACTTC

V: TRBV27
length: 14
size: -
D: -
J: TRBJ2-5
CDR3: CASSIYGAQETQYF
DNA: TGTGCCAGCAGTATATACGGGGCACAAGAGACCCAGTACTTC

V: TRBV6-5
length: 15
size: -
D: TRBD1
J: TRBJ2-1
CDR3: CASSQRQGLYNEQFF
DNA: TGTGCCAGCAGTCAAAGACAGGGCCTGTACAATGAGCAGTTCTTC

V: TRBV5-1
length: 13
size: few
D: -
J: TRBJ2-7
CDR3: CASSLGQSYEQYF
DNA: TGCGCCAGCAGCTTGGGACAGTCCTACGAGCAGTACTTC

V: TRBV28
length: 15
size: -
D: TRBD2
J: TRBJ2-1
CDR3: CASRTQRGGSNEQFF
DNA: TGTGCCAGCAGAACACAGCGGGGGGGCTCCAATGAGCAGTTCTTC

V: TRBV11-3
length: 17
size: -
D: TRBD2
J: TRBJ2-5
CDR3: CASSLVFGGGGQETQYF
DNA: TGTGCCAGCAGCTTAGTTTTTGGCGGGGGGGGCCAAGAGACCCAGTACTTC

V: TRBV11-2
length: 13
size: -
D: -
J: TRBJ2-2
CDR3: CASSPENTGELFF
DNA: TGTGCCAGCAGCCCAGAAAACACCGGGGAGCTGTTTTTT

V: TRBV27
length: 16
size: -
D: TRBD2
J: TRBJ2-2
CDR3: CASSLVGTRVTGELFF
DNA: TGTGCCAGCAGTTTAGTCGGGACTAGAGTCACCGGGGAGCTGTTTTTT

V: TRBV10-3
length: 12
size: -
D: -
J: TRBJ2-7
CDR3: CAISESRYEQYF
DNA: TGTGCCATCAGTGAGTCGAGATACGAGCAGTACTTC

V: TRBV30
length: 13
size: -
D: -
J: TRBJ2-1
CDR3: CAWTSGRDYEQFF
DNA: TGTGCCTGGACGTCGGGCAGGGACTATGAGCAGTTCTTC

V: TRBV4-1
length: 17
size: -
D: TRBD1
J: TRBJ2-2
CDR3: CASSGFFRDRDTGELFF
DNA: TGCGCCAGCAGCGGGTTTTTCCGGGACAGGGATACCGGGGAGCTGTTTTTT

V: TRBV2
length: 13
size: few
D: -
J: TRBJ1-5
CDR3: CASSEVLPGAQHF
DNA: TGTGCCAGCAGTGAAGTCCTTCCCGGGGCCCAGCATTTT

V: TRBV2
length: 16
size: -
D: TRBD1
J: TRBJ2-1
CDR3: CASSRLGTGEYNEQFF
DNA: TGTGCCAGCAGTCGTTTGGGGACAGGGGAGTACAATGAGCAGTTCTTC

V: TRBV12-5
length: 15
size: -
D: TRBD1
J: TRBJ2-7
CDR3: CASGTSGTEKYEQYF
DNA: TGTGCTAGTGGTACCTCCGGGACAGAGAAATACGAGCAGTACTTC

V: TRBV4-1
length: 14
size: -
D: -
J: TRBJ2-3
CDR3: CASSPEGLTDTQYF
DNA: TGCGCCAGCAGCCCCGAGGGCCTCACAGATACGCAGTATTTT

V: TRBV30
length: 16
size: -
D: -
J: TRBJ1-3
CDR3: CAWRPFLGFSGNTIYF
DNA: TGTGCCTGGAGGCCCTTCTTAGGGTTCTCTGGAAACACCATATATTTT

V: TRBV11-2
length: 19
size: once
D: -
J: TRBJ2-1
CDR3: CASSNRDPPTVPIYNEQFF
DNA: TGTGCCAGCAGCAATAGGGATCCCCCAACGGTACCGATCTACAATGAGCAGTTCTTC

V: TRBV11-2
length: 16
size: -
D: -
J: TRBJ1-5
CDR3: CASSLVVGDKNQPQHF
DNA: TGTGCCAGCAGCTTAGTGGTGGGGGACAAGAATCAGCCCCAGCATTTT

V: TRBV19
length: 16
size: -
D: TRBD1
J: TRBJ2-7
CDR3: CASSIDRLGQPGEQYF
DNA: TGTGCCAGTAGTATAGATCGTCTGGGACAGCCTGGCGAGCAGTACTTC

V: TRBV28
length: 13
size: -
D: TRBD1
J: TRBJ1-2
CDR3: CASEEDRGYGYTF
DNA: TGTGCCAGCGAAGAGGACAGGGGCTATGGCTACACCTTC

V: TRBV2
length: 15
size: -
D: TRBD1
J: TRBJ2-5
CDR3: CASSADRGMAETQYF
DNA: TGTGCCAGCAGTGCGGACAGGGGGATGGCAGAGACCCAGTACTTC

V: TRBV28
length: 14
size: -
D: TRBD1
J: TRBJ2-1
CDR3: CASRVGQEDNEQFF
DNA: TGTGCCAGCAGAGTGGGACAGGAGGACAATGAGCAGTTCTTC

V: TRBV11-3
length: 14
size: -
D: TRBD1
J: TRBJ2-7
CDR3: CASSYRGSPYEQYF
DNA: TGTGCCAGCAGCTACAGGGGATCCCCCTACGAGCAGTACTTC

V: TRBV5-1
length: 15
size: once
D: TRBD1
J: TRBJ2-3
CDR3: CASSQRGLSTDTQYF
DNA: TGCGCCAGCAGCCAGAGGGGGCTTAGCACAGATACGCAGTATTTT

V: TRBV18
length: 18
size: -
D: -
J: TRBJ2-7
CDR3: CASSHRATGPDGTYEQYF
DNA: TGTGCCAGCTCCCACCGGGCCACAGGGCCCGACGGGACCTACGAGCAGTACTTC

V: TRBV28
length: 14
size: once
D: TRBD1
J: TRBJ1-6
CDR3: CASRRQGRNSPLHF
DNA: TGTGCCAGCAGGCGACAGGGGCGGAATTCACCCCTCCACTTT

V: TRBV5-4
length: 16
size: -
D: -
J: TRBJ1-4
CDR3: CASSSGPGLYNEKLFF
DNA: TGTGCCAGCAGCTCTGGCCCGGGGCTGTATAATGAAAAACTGTTTTTT

V: TRBV10-1
length: 17
size: -
D: TRBD2
J: TRBJ2-2
CDR3: CASSEPGLAGATGELFF
DNA: TGCGCCAGCAGTGAGCCGGGGCTAGCGGGGGCCACCGGGGAGCTGTTTTTT

V: TRBV14
length: 13
size: -
D: -
J: TRBJ2-3
CDR3: CASSQRPGRTQYF
DNA: TGTGCCAGCAGCCAGCGGCCGGGACGTACGCAGTATTTT

V: TRBV5-1
length: 14
size: -
D: -
J: TRBJ2-7
CDR3: CASSAGAISLEQYF
DNA: TGCGCCAGCAGCGCGGGGGCGATCTCCCTCGAGCAGTACTTC

V: TRBV6-5
length: 10
size: -
D: -
J: TRBJ2-5
CDR3: CASRKETQYF
DNA: TGTGCCAGCAGGAAAGAGACCCAGTACTTC

V: TRBV11-2
length: 13
size: -
D: -
J: TRBJ2-7
CDR3: CASSLGNAYEQYF
DNA: TGTGCCAGCAGCTTAGGGAATGCCTACGAGCAGTACTTC

V: TRBV11-2
length: 15
size: -
D: TRBD1
J: TRBJ2-1
CDR3: CASNHGTGLSNEQFF
DNA: TGTGCCAGCAACCACGGGACAGGGTTGAGTAATGAGCAGTTCTTC